The present entry profiles one TCR beta chain with its context. The antigen is not known. One entry per CDR3 protein results from TCRdb running MiXCR on the reads. Of almost 550,000 distinct CDR3 sequences detected, 15% to 20% appear once; the ten largest clones hold about 24%. This sample was included in a study of T cell repertoires in cytomegalovirus infection. Study in general: Public TCR beta signatures were indicative of both CMV infection and a matching HLA type.

General observations from the study: Accumulated public TCR beta family frequency recognized individuals carrying CMV together with the relevant HLA.

J gave up 4 bases and V 4 bases, and 19 bases lay outside the gene matches. The CDR3 loop spans 18 amino acids. From germline, CDR1 is SGHTA and CDR2 FQGTGA. The sequence derives from a human donor in good health (CMV status not recorded). Some clones in this sample may be carry-over from other donors' samples. The rearrangement links TRBV7-3 to TRBJ2-7; the match to TRBD1 covers 7 bases. The sequenced sample consisted of CD8+ T cells from PBMCs. The CDR3: CASSSPRAVQGSSYEQYF. The DNA for the CDR3 is TGTGCCAGCAGCTCCCCCCGGGCAGTACAGGGGAGTTCGTACGAGCAGTACTTC.